The subject of this entry is one T cell receptor (beta chain). The CDR3 carries no conserved terminal phenylalanine or tryptophan, so it likely arises from a read error. V lost 4 bases to trimming and J lost 2 bases; unmatched junction nucleotides: 5. The CDR3 has 15 amino acids. Germline V gene data show CDR1 as SQVTM and CDR2 as ANQGSEA. The sample belongs to a study of blood T cells in healthy people across ages. A second 7 to 11 cycle PCR used barcoded and J-beta primers. MiXCR was run by TCRdb on the 5' RACE reads, yielding one entry per CDR3 protein. This table has about 780,000 distinct CDR3 sequences, 35% to 50% appearing once.

V usage is TRBV29-1 and J usage is TRBJ2-3; 11 bases match TRBD2. Source material: blood. This TCR came from a man aged 80 or over in good health. The CDR3 spells CSVAGTSGYTDTQYL. In DNA form, the CDR3 reads TGCAGCGTTGCCGGGACTAGCGGATACACAGATACGCAGTATTTA.